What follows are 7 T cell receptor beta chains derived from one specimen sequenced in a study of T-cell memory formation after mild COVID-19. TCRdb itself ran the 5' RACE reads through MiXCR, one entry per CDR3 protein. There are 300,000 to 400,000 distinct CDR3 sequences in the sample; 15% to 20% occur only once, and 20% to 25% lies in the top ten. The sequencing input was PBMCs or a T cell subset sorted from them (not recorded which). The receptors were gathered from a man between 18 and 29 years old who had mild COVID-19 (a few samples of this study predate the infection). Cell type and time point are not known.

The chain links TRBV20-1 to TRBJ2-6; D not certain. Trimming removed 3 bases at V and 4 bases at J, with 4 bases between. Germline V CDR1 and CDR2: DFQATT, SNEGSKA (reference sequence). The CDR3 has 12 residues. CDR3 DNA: TGCAGTGCTAGTAGGGGGGCCAACGTCCTGACTTTC. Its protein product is CSASRGANVLTF.

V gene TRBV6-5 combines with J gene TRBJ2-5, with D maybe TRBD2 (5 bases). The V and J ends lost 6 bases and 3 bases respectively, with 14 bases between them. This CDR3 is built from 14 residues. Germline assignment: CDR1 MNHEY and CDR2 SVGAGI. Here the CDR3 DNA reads TGTGCCAGCAGGCCACTGGACGGGAAAGAGACCCAGTACTTC. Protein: CASRPLDGKETQYF.

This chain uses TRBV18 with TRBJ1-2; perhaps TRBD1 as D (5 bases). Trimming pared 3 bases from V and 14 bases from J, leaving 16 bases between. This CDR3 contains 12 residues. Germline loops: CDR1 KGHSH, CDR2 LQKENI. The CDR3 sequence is CASSPLTLDTTF. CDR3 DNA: TGTGCCAGCTCACCTTTAACCCTGGACACAACCTTC. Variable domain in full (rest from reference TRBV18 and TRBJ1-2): NAGVMQNPRHLVRRRGQEARLRCSPMKGHSHVYWYRQLPEEGLKFMVYLQKENIIDESGMPKERFSAEFPKEGPSILRIQQVVRGDSAAYFCASSPLTLDTTFGSGTRLTVV.

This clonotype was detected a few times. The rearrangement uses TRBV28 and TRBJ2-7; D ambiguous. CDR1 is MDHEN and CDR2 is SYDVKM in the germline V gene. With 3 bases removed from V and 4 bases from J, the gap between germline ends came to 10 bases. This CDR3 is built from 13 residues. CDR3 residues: CASSFSTTYEQYV. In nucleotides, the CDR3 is TGTGCCAGCAGTTTCTCCACGACTTACGAGCAGTACGTC.

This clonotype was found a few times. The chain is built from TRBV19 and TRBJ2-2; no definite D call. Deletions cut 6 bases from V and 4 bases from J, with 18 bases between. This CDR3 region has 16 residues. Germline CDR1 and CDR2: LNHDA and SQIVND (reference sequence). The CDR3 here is CASRRSRVGRTGELFF. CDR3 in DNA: TGTGCCAGTAGGCGGTCACGGGTAGGACGCACCGGGGAGCTGTTTTTT.

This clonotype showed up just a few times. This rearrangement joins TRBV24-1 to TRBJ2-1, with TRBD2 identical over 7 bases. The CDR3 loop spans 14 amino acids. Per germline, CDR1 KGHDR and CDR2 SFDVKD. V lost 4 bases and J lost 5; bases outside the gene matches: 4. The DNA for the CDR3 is TGTGCCACCAGTGACCGGGGGAGGGACAATGAGCAGTTCTTC. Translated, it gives CATSDRGRDNEQFF.

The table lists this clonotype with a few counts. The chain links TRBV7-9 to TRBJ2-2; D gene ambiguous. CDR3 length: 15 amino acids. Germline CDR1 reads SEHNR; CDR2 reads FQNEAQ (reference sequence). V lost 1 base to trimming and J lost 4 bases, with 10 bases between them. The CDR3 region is CASSLGIPFTGELFF. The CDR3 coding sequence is TGTGCCAGCAGCTTAGGGATTCCCTTCACCGGGGAGCTGTTTTTT.